Following are 2 T cell receptor beta chains from one sample sequenced in a study of cytomegalovirus exposure and HLA in healthy donors. Amplification used 60 Vbeta primers and 13 Jbeta primers. Repertoires were generated with immunoSEQ multiplex PCR, while TCRdb's copy carries only in-frame clones and drops some. Of nearly 110,000 clones listed, roughly 70% are singletons. The material sequenced was PBMCs. Source of these receptors: a woman in her forties in good health and CMV-seropositive.

The chain couples TRBV5-6 to TRBJ1-1; 11 bases map to TRBD1. The germline V gene has CDR1 SGHDT and CDR2 YYEEEE. This CDR3 is 15 amino acids long. Trimming took 4 bases from V and 0 from J; bases not matched to a gene: 2. DNA of the CDR3: TGTGCCAGCAGCGTGGGACAGGGGGTGAACACTGAAGCTTTCTTT. Amino acids: CASSVGQGVNTEAFF. The complete variable domain, with remaining parts taken from reference TRBV5-6 and TRBJ1-1, reads DAGVTQSPTHLIKTRGQQVTLRCSPKSGHDTVSWYQQALGQGPQFIFQYYEEEERQRGNFPDRFSGHQFPNYSSELNVNALLLGDSALYLCASSVGQGVNTEAFFGQGTRLTVV.

The chain joins TRBV6-1 to TRBJ2-7, with 9 bases fitting TRBD2. This CDR3 comprises 15 residues. Germline V gene sequence: CDR1 MNHNS, CDR2 SASEGT. The V and J ends lost 3 bases and 4 bases, in that order; junction bases with no gene match: 7. CDR3 in amino acids: CASSESGGSWYEQYF. As DNA, the CDR3 is TGTGCCAGCAGTGAGAGCGGGGGGTCGTGGTACGAGCAGTACTTC.